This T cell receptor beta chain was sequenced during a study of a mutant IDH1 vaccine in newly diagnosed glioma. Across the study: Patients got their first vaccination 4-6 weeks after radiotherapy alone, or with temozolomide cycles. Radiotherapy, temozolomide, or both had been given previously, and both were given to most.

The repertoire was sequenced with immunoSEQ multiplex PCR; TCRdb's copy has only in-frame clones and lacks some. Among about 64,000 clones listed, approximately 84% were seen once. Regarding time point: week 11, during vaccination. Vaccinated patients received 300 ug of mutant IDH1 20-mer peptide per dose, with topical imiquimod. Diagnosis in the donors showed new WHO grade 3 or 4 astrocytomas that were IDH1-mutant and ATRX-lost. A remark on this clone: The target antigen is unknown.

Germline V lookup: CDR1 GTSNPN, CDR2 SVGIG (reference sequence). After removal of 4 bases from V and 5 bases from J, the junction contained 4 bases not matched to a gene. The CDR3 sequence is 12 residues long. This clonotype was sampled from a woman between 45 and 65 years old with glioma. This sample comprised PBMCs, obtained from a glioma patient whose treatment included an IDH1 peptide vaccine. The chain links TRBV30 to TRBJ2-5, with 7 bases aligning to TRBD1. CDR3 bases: TGTGCCTGGACAGGGGGAGTCGAGACCCAGTACTTC. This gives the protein CAWTGGVETQYF.